What follows describes a single TCR beta chain. The antigen this receptor binds is unknown. Base qualities are not provided; no much larger clone lies one nucleotide away. V has 2 bases trimmed and J has 5 bases trimmed; junction bases matching no gene number 5. Taken from cysteine to phenylalanine, the CDR3 has 14 residues. Of the read, only the CDR3 DNA is kept; its 42 bases are in frame from base 1. The germline V gene yields MNHEY for CDR1 and SVGEGT for CDR2. The data derive from a study of Ad26.COV2.S vaccination and SARS-CoV-2 variants (dated by TCRdb to 2020 to 2022). With regard to the full study: Vaccine-arm donors were drawn from COV1001, a multicentre, randomized, double-blind, placebo-controlled phase I-IIa trial of Ad26.COV2.S in healthy adults. Ad26.COV2.S was administered intramuscularly at 5 x 10^10 or 1 x 10^11 viral particles, either as a single shot or as two shots given 56 days apart. Sequencing of the TCRbeta repertoire served to evaluate the specificity and breadth of SARS-CoV-2-reactive T cell receptors following Ad26.COV2.S vaccination. The TCR-sequenced set comprised about 30 samples: around 20 Ad26.COV2.S vaccine recipients, 5 placebo recipients and 8 SARS-CoV-2 convalescent individuals. Trial participants were randomized into five groups of five: low-dose or high-dose Ad26.COV2.S given once or twice, or placebo on both occasions. Investigators did not know the trial group allocation while performing experiments and assessing outcomes.

Overall results and qualifications from the work: Non-spike TCR breadth was comparable between vaccine and placebo recipients, consistent with the vaccine containing only spike. The study was not powered to compare responses between vaccine doses or regimens. It was noted by the authors that total T cell responses may have been underestimated by the TCR breadth and depth analyses. Higher spike-specific TCR breadth was observed in Ad26.COV2.S recipients than in placebo recipients (P = 0.0014). Substantial breadth of spike-specific CD8+ and CD4+ T cell responses was reported after vaccination.

TCRbeta CDR3 regions were sequenced with the immunoSEQ Assay. After extraction, genomic DNA underwent amplification by bias-controlled multiplex PCR, followed by high-throughput sequencing. The paper's processing steps were these. To quantify the absolute abundance of every unique TCRbeta CDR3 region, sequences were collapsed and filtered. T cell fraction was estimated by normalizing TCRbeta template counts to usable DNA, with usable DNA measured through amplification of reference genes found in all nucleated cells. Repertoire TCRs were annotated as SARS-CoV-2-specific by exact matching of V gene, CDR3 amino acid sequence and J gene to a known reactive TCR set. MIRA supplied the reference SARS-CoV-2 TCR set, which was filtered for enrichment in COVID-19-positive ImmuneCODE repertoires so that public or cross-reactive TCRs were removed. Based on the MIRA antigens, annotated TCRs were further analysed at the level of specific ORF or position within ORF. Depth was the summed frequency of annotated unique rearrangements, while breadth was defined as annotated unique rearrangements over total unique productive rearrangements. Group comparisons of TCR breadth used two-sided Wilcoxon rank-sum tests. In its TCRdb copy, this immuneACCESS table keeps in-frame sequences only and misses some clones. Where compared with another copy, unresolved V genes explain less than half of these, and the others have no known cause. Clonal size and the V and J genes are those of that table, whereas D and trimming came from the DNA. The sample table records some 250,000 clones; approximately 90% of these occur just once. Around 10% of the sample belongs to the ten largest clones.

The treatment or condition label on this specimen signifies: around 19 received Ad26.COV2.S at low or high dose, single or two shots; 5 received placebo; per-sample allocation not given. Repertoires of vaccine and placebo recipients were sequenced from samples collected on day 63 after the first injection. Cohort 1b enrolled around 23 adults aged 18-55 years at a single site in Boston, USA, between 29 July and 7 August 2020. Ad26.COV2.S was a replication-incompetent adenovirus type 26 vector that expressed a prefusion-stabilized SARS-CoV-2 spike protein derived from the original Wuhan strain. The rearrangement joined TRBV6-2 or TRBV6-3 to TRBJ2-7, with 8 bases matching TRBD1. The sequence derives from a person aged 18-60 years who received the Ad26.COV2.S COVID-19 vaccine or a placebo. The specimen comprised peripheral blood, sampled in a trial of Ad26.COV2.S vaccine versus placebo. The nucleotide sequence reads as follows: TGTGCCAGCAGTTACCCGGGACAGGCGGACGAGCAGTACTTC. Its translation is CASSYPGQADEQYF.